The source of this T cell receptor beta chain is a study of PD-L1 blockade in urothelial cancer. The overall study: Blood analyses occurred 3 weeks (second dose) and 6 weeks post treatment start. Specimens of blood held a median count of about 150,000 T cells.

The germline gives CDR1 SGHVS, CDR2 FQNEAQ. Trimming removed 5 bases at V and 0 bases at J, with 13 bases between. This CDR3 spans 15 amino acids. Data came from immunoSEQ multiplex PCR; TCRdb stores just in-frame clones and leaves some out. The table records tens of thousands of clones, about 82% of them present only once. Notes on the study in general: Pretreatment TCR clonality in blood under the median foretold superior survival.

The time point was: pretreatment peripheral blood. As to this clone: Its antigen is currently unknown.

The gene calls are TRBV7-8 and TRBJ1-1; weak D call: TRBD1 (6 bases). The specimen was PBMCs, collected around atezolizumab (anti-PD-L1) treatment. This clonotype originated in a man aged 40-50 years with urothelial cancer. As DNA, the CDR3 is TGTGCCAGCAGCGAGCGTACAGGGTTGAACACTGAAGCTTTCTTT. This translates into CASSERTGLNTEAFF. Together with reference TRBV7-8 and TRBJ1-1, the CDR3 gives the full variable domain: GAGVSQSPRYKVAKRGQDVALRCDPISGHVSLFWYQQALGQGPEFLTYFQNEAQLDKSGLPSDRFFAERPEGSVSTLKIQRTQQEDSAVYLCASSERTGLNTEAFFGQGTRLTVV.